The clone carrying this T cell receptor (beta chain) was found many times. Its antigen is unidentified. The data were obtained in a study of regulatory T cells in long-lasting Graves disease. In germline, CDR1 is LGHDT, CDR2 YNNKEL (reference sequence). The CDR3 totals 13 residues. Trimming left V 5 bases short and J 1 base short, with 8 bases between. Regarding time point: newly diagnosed GD, antithyroid drugs for less than 3 months. Scientists built the TCR library using RNA that was extracted from PBMCs. Collection of peripheral blood (about 8.8 milliliters) was done using EDTA tubes. Arm-PCR of CDR3 regions and iRepertoire HTBI primers were used to build TCR beta libraries. Each CDR3 protein is one row after TCRdb ran MiXCR on the multiplex PCR reads. The sample records around 360,000 distinct CDR3 sequences, around 15% being singletons. Study outcomes and limitations: Patients with persistent Graves' had lower TCR diversity than newly diagnosed patients.

The sample was also linked to a second study, of T cells in Graves' hyperthyroidism and ophthalmopathy. That work states: In the first-round RT-PCR of the TCR CDR3, the HTBI primer set was used. Also found in blood were most expanded thyroid clonotypes above 0.001.

The material was peripheral blood mononuclear cells (PBMCs), obtained at new diagnosis, from a patient treated with antithyroid drugs. The gene calls are TRBV3-1 and TRBJ2-5; D is uncertain. The sequence was collected from a young woman with Graves disease. CDR3 amino acids: CASSAGRQETQYF. Written as DNA, the CDR3 is TGTGCCAGCAGCGCTGGGCGCCAAGAGACCCAGTACTTC.